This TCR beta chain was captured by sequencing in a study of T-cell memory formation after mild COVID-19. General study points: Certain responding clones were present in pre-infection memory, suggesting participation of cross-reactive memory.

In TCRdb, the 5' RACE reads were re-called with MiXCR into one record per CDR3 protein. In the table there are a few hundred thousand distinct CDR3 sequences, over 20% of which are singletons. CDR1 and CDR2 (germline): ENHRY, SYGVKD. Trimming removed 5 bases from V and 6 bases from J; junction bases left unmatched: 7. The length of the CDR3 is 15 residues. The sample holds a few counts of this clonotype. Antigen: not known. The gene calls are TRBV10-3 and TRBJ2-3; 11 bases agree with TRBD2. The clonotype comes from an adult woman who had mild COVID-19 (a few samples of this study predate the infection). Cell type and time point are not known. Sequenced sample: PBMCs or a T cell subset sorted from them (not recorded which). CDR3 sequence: CAISQFASGGDTQYF. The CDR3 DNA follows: TGTGCCATCAGTCAGTTCGCTAGCGGGGGGGATACGCAGTATTTT.